A single sample is the source of the 9 T cell receptor beta chains below, sequenced in a study of T cells after posttransplantation cyclophosphamide. Clones were sequenced by immunoSEQ multiplex PCR, and TCRdb holds only the in-frame ones, with some missing. This sample carries roughly 14,000 clones, approximately 84% of them seen once, and the ten largest clones take around 4.6%. Controls had myeloablative marrow grafts with methotrexate and calcineurin inhibitor, sampled at 1 year. Sequencing was performed on PBMCs, taken roughly 350 days after allogeneic stem cell transplant with calcineurin inhibitor and methotrexate. The receptors originated from a male patient aged 18-29 years who received an allogeneic stem cell transplant from a related donor, was CMV-positive, and had no GVHD. Some T cells may arise from the graft donor.

The chain has TRBV19 and TRBJ2-2, with TRBD1 identical over 11 bases. V dropped 4 bases and J dropped 0; count of bases not matched to a gene: 1. Germline assignment: CDR1 LNHDA and CDR2 SQIVND (reference sequence). This CDR3 is built from 16 residues. The CDR3 nucleotides read TGTGCCAGTAGTAAGGGACAGGGGGCGAACACCGGGGAGCTGTTTTTT. Translating gives CASSKGQGANTGELFF.

Note on this clone: The germline gene is not matched at one end of the junction; a read error may be the cause. V gene TRBV14 combines with J gene TRBJ2-1, with D possibly being TRBD2 (6 bases). CDR1 is SGHDN and CDR2 is FVKESK in the germline V gene. CDR3 length: 14 residues. Written as DNA, the CDR3 is TGTGCCAGCAGCCAAGTCCGGGGGTACAGTGAGCAGTTCTTC. Its translation is CASSQVRGYSEQFF.

In the case of this clone: The germline gene is not matched at one end of the junction; a read error may be the cause. This sequence joins TRBV7-2 and TRBJ2-1, with a tentative D call TRBD1 (5 bases). Germline CDR1 SGHTA, CDR2 FQGNSA. The CDR3 totals 13 residues. For the CDR3, the DNA is TGTGCCAGCAGCTTAGGGGGCTACAGTGAGCAGTTCTTC. Its translation is CASSLGGYSEQFF.

Comment on this clone: A junction end diverges from the germline sequence, so it may reflect a read error. The CDR3 is CASSDTSGSYSEQFF. The CDR3 DNA follows: TGTGCCAGCAGTGACACTAGCGGGAGCTACAGTGAGCAGTTCTTC. The genes are TRBV6-4 and TRBJ2-1; 11 bases align to TRBD2. This CDR3 region has 15 residues. CDR1 and CDR2 from the germline V gene are MRHNA and SNTAGT.

In nucleotides, the CDR3 is TGTGCCAGCAGCCCTAGCGGGATGGGGACCCAGTACTTC. It translates to CASSPSGMGTQYF. V usage is TRBV7-3 and J usage is TRBJ2-5; 9 bases map to TRBD2. The germline V gene encodes CDR1 SGHTA and CDR2 FQGTGA. V dropped 5 bases and J dropped 7; count of bases not matched to a gene: 5. The CDR3 is made up of 13 amino acids.

The gene calls are TRBV7-6 and TRBJ2-5; 7 positions agree with TRBD2. TRBJ2-7 matches the DNA end more closely, so the J call is doubtful. This CDR3 is 14 amino acids long. Germline assignment: CDR1 SGHVS and CDR2 FNYEAQ. CDR3 DNA: TGTGCCAGCAGCTCCCTCGGGGCGGGGGTCGAGCAGTACTTC. It translates to CASSSLGAGVEQYF.

This chain joins TRBV7-8 and TRBJ2-1; 7 bases line up with TRBD2. Germline V gene lookup returns CDR1 SGHVS and CDR2 FQNEAQ. This CDR3 contains 14 residues. Trimming removed 5 bases from V and 9 bases from J; junction bases left unmatched: 10. The CDR3 reads CASSTLASGSEQFF. The CDR3 DNA reads TGTGCCAGCAGCACATTGGCTAGCGGCAGTGAGCAGTTCTTC. The full variable domain, completed using reference TRBV7-8 and TRBJ2-1, is GAGVSQSPRYKVAKRGQDVALRCDPISGHVSLFWYQQALGQGPEFLTYFQNEAQLDKSGLPSDRFFAERPEGSVSTLKIQRTQQEDSAVYLCASSTLASGSEQFFGPGTRLTVL.

J is TRBJ2-3 and V is TRBV5-1, with D possibly being TRBD1 (7 bases). Germline CDR1 is SGHRS and CDR2 is YFSETQ. The CDR3 is made up of 14 amino acids. V was cut by 4 bases and J by 3 bases, with 12 bases left in between. CDR3 loop: CASSPEGATDTQYF. The DNA of the CDR3 is TGCGCCAGCAGCCCGGAGGGGGCTACAGATACGCAGTATTTT.

This clone was found a few times. Germline and junction disagree at one end, which may indicate a read error. The rearrangement links TRBV5-1 to TRBJ2-1; weak D call: TRBD1 (6 bases). Per the germline V gene, CDR1 is SGHRS and CDR2 is YFSETQ. The CDR3 sequence is 16 residues long. CDR3 region: CASQLTGASSYSEQFF. CDR3 bases: TGCGCCAGCCAACTGACAGGCGCAAGCTCCTACAGTGAGCAGTTCTTC.